This TCR beta chain was sequenced for a study of lymphopenia after photon versus proton radiotherapy. V was clipped by 3 bases and J by 3 bases, with 9 bases between them. The CDR3 consists of 13 residues. Per the germline V gene, CDR1 is MNHEY and CDR2 is SVGAGI. TCRdb's table, derived via immunoSEQ multiplex PCR, lists solely in-frame clones and lacks some. The sample has around 59,000 clones, around 84% seen once; the top ten hold 2.1%. As for this clone: Its antigen is unidentified.

Study-level results: A bigger post-nadir fall in TCR diversity correlated inversely with survival time in deceased patients. Oligoclonal CD8+ Temra expansion after nadir drove photon patients' diversity drop. Under photons, naive T cells and diversity fell while effector/memory populations rose. Survival link was tested only in deceased patients; proton benefit remains a possibility.

This receptor was taken from a man aged 60-69 years with pancreatic cancer. The specimen comprised peripheral blood, sampled from a patient treated with proton-based radiotherapy. The V gene is TRBV6-5, the J gene TRBJ2-7; tentatively, D is TRBD1 (5 bases). This CDR3 is CASSYRRGYEQYF. The CDR3 DNA reads as TGTGCCAGCAGTTATCGTAGGGGCTACGAGCAGTACTTC.